The next 9 T cell receptor beta chains were all read from a single sample in a study of TIL therapy for anti-PD-1-resistant metastatic lung cancer. Time point here: pre-treatment sample, taken before nivolumab and TIL therapy. Sequencing used immunoSEQ v3. TCRdb keeps only in-frame clones here, not all; method: immunoSEQ multiplex PCR. There are 55,000 to 65,000 clones in the sample; 70% to 75% occur only once, and about 1.8% lies in the top ten. Sample: blood, taken at baseline. These receptors came from a person aged 25 to 85 with non-small cell lung cancer.

The chain recombines TRBV5-8 with TRBJ2-4; no reliable D call. The V end was cut by 0 bases, the J end by 15 bases, with 10 bases between. Germline lookup yields CDR1 SGHTS and CDR2 YDEGEE. The CDR3 totals 11 residues. CDR3 nucleotide sequence: TGTGCCAGCAGCTTGGTAGGGTTTCCGTACTTC. The encoded protein is CASSLVGFPYF.

The chain is built from TRBV13 and TRBJ1-6; D might be TRBD1 (5 bases). Trimming removed 6 bases at V and 6 bases at J, with 15 bases between. CDR1 and CDR2 (germline): PRHDT, FYEKMQ (reference sequence). This CDR3 region has 15 residues. The CDR3 reads CASRLRGVGNSPLHF. In DNA, the CDR3 is TGTGCCAGCAGGTTAAGGGGAGTTGGTAATTCACCCCTCCACTTT.

The rearrangement joins TRBV11-3 to TRBJ2-7; D unclear. Germline CDR1 SGHNT, CDR2 YENEEA. The CDR3 consists of 14 residues. Trimming removed 5 bases from V and 2 bases from J, with 13 bases in between. The CDR3 DNA reads as TGTGCCAGCAGCCCCGTTAACCGACCCTACGAGCAGTACTTC. This sequence encodes CASSPVNRPYEQYF. Based on the CDR3 plus reference TRBV11-3 and TRBJ2-7, the full variable domain is EAGVVQSPRYKIIEKKQPVAFWCNPISGHNTLYWYLQNLGQGPELLIRYENEEAVDDSQLPKDRFSAERLKGVDSTLKIQPAELGDSAVYLCASSPVNRPYEQYFGPGTRLTVT.

The V call is TRBV5-8, the J call TRBJ1-2, with D maybe TRBD1 (5 bases). V dropped 5 bases and J dropped 6 bases, with 20 bases sitting between them. The CDR3 contains 15 residues. Germline lookup yields CDR1 SGHTS and CDR2 YDEGEE. CDR3 protein: CASSSIVQGLHGYTF. DNA of the CDR3: TGTGCCAGCAGTTCCATAGTGCAGGGTCTTCATGGCTACACCTTC.

This chain connects TRBV6-1 to TRBJ2-1; D remains ambiguous. The CDR3 runs to 15 residues. Germline V gives CDR1 MNHNS, CDR2 SASEGT. Trimming cost V 4 bases and J 0 bases, with 10 bases left between them. The CDR3 sequence is CASSVGTSSYNEQFF. The CDR3 nucleotides read TGTGCCAGCAGTGTAGGCACGAGCTCCTACAATGAGCAGTTCTTC.

V and J are TRBV19 and TRBJ1-2; D gene unclear. V was clipped by 4 bases and J by 1 base, with 13 bases between them. The CDR3 spans 15 residues. Germline-derived CDR1 and CDR2 are LNHDA and SQIVND (reference sequence). As DNA, the CDR3 is TGTGCCAGTAGTACCGGCGAGCCACTTAACTATGGCTACACCTTC. It yields the protein CASSTGEPLNYGYTF.

The chain joins TRBV7-2 to TRBJ1-3; the D is unclear. The V end was cut by 4 bases, the J end by 0 bases, with 10 bases between. In germline, CDR1 is SGHTA, CDR2 FQGNSA. This CDR3 is built from 15 residues. CDR3: CASSSLAISGNTIYF. DNA for the CDR3: TGTGCCAGCAGCTCCCTCGCGATCTCTGGAAACACCATATATTTT.

The sample holds one count of this clone. The chain carries TRBV5-4 and TRBJ2-7; a weak D match, TRBD2 (7 bases). The CDR3 length is 15 residues. CDR1 SGHNT and CDR2 YYREEE come from the germline V gene (reference sequence). Between the trimmed V and J ends, which lost 4 bases and 4 bases, there was a span of 18 bases. The CDR3 loop is CASSAARGPQYEQYF. Here the CDR3 DNA reads TGTGCCAGCAGCGCTGCGCGGGGGCCCCAGTACGAGCAGTACTTC.

This clone was seen only a few times. The chain is built from TRBV6-6 and TRBJ2-7; TRBD1 matches at 10 bases. Germline CDR1 reads MNHNY; CDR2 reads SVGAGI (reference sequence). V dropped 5 bases and J dropped 6; count of bases not matched to a gene: 7. This CDR3 contains 14 residues. The CDR3 DNA reads TGTGCCAGCAGTACGCGGAGGACAGGGGGCGAGCAGTACTTC. Amino acid sequence: CASSTRRTGGEQYF.